The rows below give T cell receptor beta chains drawn from one sample of a study of T cell responses to AZD1222 COVID-19 vaccine. Sequencing used immunoSEQ multiplex PCR; TCRdb keeps in-frame clones, though not all of them. The sample carries some 100,000 clones, roughly 91% recorded once. Sequences were derived from peripheral blood, sampled on day 0 of AZD1222 vaccination. These receptors all come from an adult in good health. Both conserved end residues are part of each CDR3. D genes are given only for firm matches. Size is stated for part of the rows, as once, few or many counts, or as a class when the clone is expanded.

abundance: NA
j_gene: TRBJ2-1
d_gene: TRBD1
v_gene: TRBV28
CDR3nt: TGTGCCAGCAGTGCTAATTCCGGGACAGGGTATCTCGATGAGCAGTTCTTC
CDR3aa: CASSANSGTGYLDEQFF

abundance: NA
j_gene: TRBJ1-6
d_gene: NA
v_gene: TRBV7-3
CDR3nt: TGTGCCAGCAGCTTCGAGGGGATTAATTCACCCCTCCACTTT
CDR3aa: CASSFEGINSPLHF

abundance: NA
j_gene: TRBJ1-5
d_gene: NA
v_gene: TRBV5-4
CDR3nt: TGTGCCAGCAGCATACAGGGAGTTAGCAATCAGCCCCAGCATTTT
CDR3aa: CASSIQGVSNQPQHF

abundance: NA
j_gene: TRBJ1-1
d_gene: NA
v_gene: TRBV28
CDR3nt: TGTGCCAGCAGTCCTTCGGTTTGGGAAGCTTTCTTT
CDR3aa: CASSPSVWEAFF

abundance: NA
j_gene: TRBJ1-1
d_gene: NA
v_gene: TRBV18
CDR3nt: TGTGCCAGCTCACCCTACACGAACACTGAAGCTTTCTTT
CDR3aa: CASSPYTNTEAFF

abundance: NA
j_gene: TRBJ2-7
d_gene: TRBD1
v_gene: TRBV11-3
CDR3nt: TGTGCCAGCAGCCCCAGGACAGGGAGCTCCGAGCAGTACTTC
CDR3aa: CASSPRTGSSEQYF

abundance: NA
j_gene: TRBJ2-7
d_gene: TRBD1
v_gene: TRBV11-2
CDR3nt: TGTGCCAGCAGCCAGATCAGGGGGAACGAGCAGTACTTC
CDR3aa: CASSQIRGNEQYF

abundance: NA
j_gene: TRBJ1-2
d_gene: TRBD1
v_gene: TRBV29-1
CDR3nt: TGCAGCGTCGTGGGGACAGGCAGAAGTCGCTATGGCTACACCTTC
CDR3aa: CSVVGTGRSRYGYTF

abundance: NA
j_gene: TRBJ1-6
d_gene: NA
v_gene: TRBV7-9
CDR3nt: TGTGCCAGCAGTCCGGACTTCGTCAGATCACCCCTCCACTTT
CDR3aa: CASSPDFVRSPLHF

abundance: once
j_gene: TRBJ2-2
d_gene: NA
v_gene: TRBV5-4
CDR3nt: TGTGCCAGCAGCTTGACTAGTAGTGTAGTCGGGGAGCTGTTTTTT
CDR3aa: CASSLTSSVVGELFF

abundance: NA
j_gene: TRBJ1-1
d_gene: NA
v_gene: TRBV5-1
CDR3nt: TGCGCCAGCAGCTTACTAGGGGAACTCTGGAACACTGAAGCTTTCTTT
CDR3aa: CASSLLGELWNTEAFF

abundance: NA
j_gene: TRBJ1-1
d_gene: TRBD1
v_gene: TRBV12-3/TRBV12-4
CDR3nt: TGTGCCAGCAGTTTCGGGACAGTTGCGGCTTTCTTT
CDR3aa: CASSFGTVAAFF

abundance: few
j_gene: TRBJ1-1
d_gene: TRBD1
v_gene: TRBV29-1
CDR3nt: TGCAGCGTAAGATTGGACAGGGGAAACACTGAAGCTTTCTTT
CDR3aa: CSVRLDRGNTEAFF

abundance: NA
j_gene: TRBJ2-3
d_gene: NA
v_gene: TRBV5-1
CDR3nt: TGCGCCAGCAGCAAGGCGCGGGGGCCGCGGGAAGATACGCAGTATTTT
CDR3aa: CASSKARGPREDTQYF

abundance: NA
j_gene: TRBJ1-1
d_gene: TRBD1
v_gene: TRBV5-1
CDR3nt: TGCGCCAGCAGCTTGAGTCAGGGGGCGGGTTTGACTGAAGCTTTCTTT
CDR3aa: CASSLSQGAGLTEAFF

abundance: NA
j_gene: TRBJ2-7
d_gene: TRBD2
v_gene: TRBV6-1
CDR3nt: TGTGCCAGCAGTGAACTAGCGGGGTCCTACGAGCAGTACTTC
CDR3aa: CASSELAGSYEQYF

abundance: NA
j_gene: TRBJ1-5
d_gene: NA
v_gene: TRBV4-1
CDR3nt: TGCGCCAGCAGCCAAGGTTGGGGACCTAATCAGCCCCAGCATTTT
CDR3aa: CASSQGWGPNQPQHF

abundance: NA
j_gene: TRBJ1-3
d_gene: NA
v_gene: TRBV5-1
CDR3nt: TGCGCCAGCAGCTTGGTACCAGACTCTGGAAACACCATATATTTT
CDR3aa: CASSLVPDSGNTIYF

abundance: NA
j_gene: TRBJ1-1
d_gene: NA
v_gene: TRBV13
CDR3nt: TGTGCCAGCAGCTTAAAGATGGACACTGAAGCTTTCTTT
CDR3aa: CASSLKMDTEAFF

abundance: NA
j_gene: TRBJ2-7
d_gene: NA
v_gene: TRBV5-1
CDR3nt: TGCGCCAGCAGCTTGGGGTCGGAGGAGCAGTACTTC
CDR3aa: CASSLGSEEQYF

abundance: NA
j_gene: TRBJ1-5
d_gene: NA
v_gene: TRBV7-2
CDR3nt: TGTGCCAGCAGCCTAGGGGGAAGCTATCAGCCCCAGCATTTT
CDR3aa: CASSLGGSYQPQHF

abundance: NA
j_gene: TRBJ2-4
d_gene: NA
v_gene: TRBV6-5
CDR3nt: TGTGCCAGCGCGAGGCTAGCGATGGACATTCAGTACTTC
CDR3aa: CASARLAMDIQYF

abundance: NA
j_gene: TRBJ2-3
d_gene: NA
v_gene: TRBV5-1
CDR3nt: TGCGCCAGCAGCTTTATGAATCAGGATACGCAGTATTTT
CDR3aa: CASSFMNQDTQYF

abundance: once
j_gene: TRBJ2-2
d_gene: NA
v_gene: TRBV27
CDR3nt: TGTGCCAGCAGTTTATCATGGGAAACCGGGGAGCTGTTTTTT
CDR3aa: CASSLSWETGELFF

abundance: NA
j_gene: TRBJ1-6
d_gene: NA
v_gene: TRBV6-6
CDR3nt: TGTGCCAGCAGTTACTCGCTCACCTATTCACCCCTCCACTTT
CDR3aa: CASSYSLTYSPLHF

abundance: NA
j_gene: TRBJ1-5
d_gene: TRBD1
v_gene: TRBV4-2
CDR3nt: TGTGCCACTTCGACAGGGAACCAGCCCCAGCATTTT
CDR3aa: CATSTGNQPQHF

abundance: NA
j_gene: TRBJ2-7
d_gene: NA
v_gene: TRBV28
CDR3nt: TGTGCCAGCAGGTACAGGGTCGACGAGCAGTACTTC
CDR3aa: CASRYRVDEQYF

abundance: NA
j_gene: TRBJ1-2
d_gene: TRBD1
v_gene: TRBV24-1
CDR3nt: TGTGCCACCAGTGATGGGGACAGCTATGGCTACACCTTC
CDR3aa: CATSDGDSYGYTF

abundance: NA
j_gene: TRBJ1-2
d_gene: NA
v_gene: TRBV10-2
CDR3nt: TGCGCCAGCAGCGACCCAGGGTTCGACGGCTACACCTTC
CDR3aa: CASSDPGFDGYTF

abundance: NA
j_gene: TRBJ1-2
d_gene: NA
v_gene: TRBV5-1
CDR3nt: TGCGCCAGCAGCTTGGATGGGGGCGTAGATGGCTACACCTTC
CDR3aa: CASSLDGGVDGYTF

abundance: NA
j_gene: TRBJ1-4
d_gene: NA
v_gene: TRBV19
CDR3nt: TGTGCCAGTAGTATCCAGGGCGCAAAACTGTTTTTT
CDR3aa: CASSIQGAKLFF

abundance: NA
j_gene: TRBJ2-2
d_gene: NA
v_gene: TRBV19
CDR3nt: TGTGCCAGTAGAATCCCGGGGGACCCTTCCACCGGGGAGCTGTTTTTT
CDR3aa: CASRIPGDPSTGELFF

abundance: NA
j_gene: TRBJ1-1
d_gene: NA
v_gene: TRBV3-1/TRBV3-2
CDR3nt: TGTGCCAGCAGCCAAGATCAGGATGGGGTCATGAACACTGAAGCTTTCTTT
CDR3aa: CASSQDQDGVMNTEAFF

abundance: NA
j_gene: TRBJ1-2
d_gene: TRBD1
v_gene: TRBV6-1
CDR3nt: TGTGCCAGCAGTGAAACGACAGGGCAGGGCTATGGCTACACCTTC
CDR3aa: CASSETTGQGYGYTF

abundance: NA
j_gene: TRBJ1-1
d_gene: NA
v_gene: TRBV30
CDR3nt: TGTGCCTGGAGTATACAGGAAAACACTGAAGCTTTCTTT
CDR3aa: CAWSIQENTEAFF

abundance: NA
j_gene: TRBJ2-1
d_gene: NA
v_gene: TRBV3-1/TRBV3-2
CDR3nt: TGTGCCAGCAGCCACGGAGCAGAGGGGAATGAGCAGTTCTTC
CDR3aa: CASSHGAEGNEQFF

abundance: NA
j_gene: TRBJ2-7
d_gene: TRBD1
v_gene: TRBV5-5
CDR3nt: TGTGCCAGCACCCCTTCCGGGACAGGGGACTCCTACGAGCAGTACTTC
CDR3aa: CASTPSGTGDSYEQYF

abundance: NA
j_gene: TRBJ2-7
d_gene: NA
v_gene: TRBV27
CDR3nt: TGTGCCAGCAGTTTATATCCGGGGGGCCAGGGGTTTCGGTACTTC
CDR3aa: CASSLYPGGQGFRYF

abundance: NA
j_gene: TRBJ2-7
d_gene: TRBD2
v_gene: TRBV27
CDR3nt: TGTGCCAGCAGGTACGCTAGCGGACCTATCTACGAGCAGTACTTC
CDR3aa: CASRYASGPIYEQYF

abundance: NA
j_gene: TRBJ1-3
d_gene: NA
v_gene: TRBV2
CDR3nt: TGTGCCAGCAGGAAACGACAGGGAAACACCATATATTTT
CDR3aa: CASRKRQGNTIYF

abundance: NA
j_gene: TRBJ1-1
d_gene: NA
v_gene: TRBV5-1
CDR3nt: TGCGCCAGCAGCTTGGTGGGGGACACTGAAGCTTTCTTT
CDR3aa: CASSLVGDTEAFF

abundance: NA
j_gene: TRBJ2-2
d_gene: TRBD1
v_gene: TRBV4-1
CDR3nt: TGCGCCAGCAGCCAACCCCGGACAGGGGGCCGGAACTGGTACACCGGGGAGCTGTTTTTT
CDR3aa: CASSQPRTGGRNWYTGELFF

abundance: NA
j_gene: TRBJ2-7
d_gene: TRBD2
v_gene: TRBV4-1
CDR3nt: TGCGCCAGCAGCCAAGCACGGGGGGGGGCCCCCTACGAGCAGTACTTC
CDR3aa: CASSQARGGAPYEQYF

abundance: NA
j_gene: TRBJ2-1
d_gene: TRBD1
v_gene: TRBV11-1
CDR3nt: TGTGCCAGCAGCTTAGTAGGACAGGGCTCCTACAATGAGCAGTTCTTC
CDR3aa: CASSLVGQGSYNEQFF

abundance: NA
j_gene: TRBJ2-7
d_gene: TRBD1
v_gene: TRBV11-3
CDR3nt: TGTGCCAGCAGTCCTAGGACAGGGGGCGCCTACGAGCAGTACTTC
CDR3aa: CASSPRTGGAYEQYF

abundance: NA
j_gene: TRBJ1-2
d_gene: NA
v_gene: TRBV6-5
CDR3nt: TGTGCCAGCAGGGGAGTGGTTTACTATGGCTACACCTTC
CDR3aa: CASRGVVYYGYTF

abundance: once
j_gene: TRBJ1-2
d_gene: NA
v_gene: TRBV6-4
CDR3nt: TGTGCCAGCAGTGAGCAGGGGATCGGATCCGGTGGCTACACCTTC
CDR3aa: CASSEQGIGSGGYTF

abundance: NA
j_gene: TRBJ1-2
d_gene: TRBD1
v_gene: TRBV5-1
CDR3nt: TGCGCCAGCAGCTTACCGGGACAGGGGTTTTTCCAGGGCTACACCTTC
CDR3aa: CASSLPGQGFFQGYTF

abundance: NA
j_gene: TRBJ1-5
d_gene: NA
v_gene: TRBV6-5
CDR3nt: TGTGCCAGCGGGATCCCGGACTATAGCAATCAGCCCCAGCATTTT
CDR3aa: CASGIPDYSNQPQHF

abundance: NA
j_gene: TRBJ1-1
d_gene: NA
v_gene: TRBV11-3
CDR3nt: TGTGCCAGCAGCTTAGGGGCGGGAGCTTTCTTT
CDR3aa: CASSLGAGAFF

abundance: NA
j_gene: TRBJ2-2
d_gene: TRBD1
v_gene: TRBV5-1
CDR3nt: TGCGCCAGCAGCTTGGGATCCGGACAGGGAGTAAACACCGGGGAGCTGTTTTTT
CDR3aa: CASSLGSGQGVNTGELFF